These T cell receptor beta chains were read from a single sample in a study of PD-1 blockade in classical Hodgkin lymphoma. The method was immunoSEQ multiplex PCR; TCRdb's version includes in-frame clones alone and lacks a portion of them. The sample includes about 26,000 clones, around 70% of them seen just once. The material was peripheral blood mononuclear cells (PBMCs), obtained before the second cycle of nivolumab. Every receptor here comes from a human donor with classical Hodgkin lymphoma. The CDR3 runs from the conserved cysteine through the conserved F or W. D genes are given only for firm matches. Clone size appears in some rows only: once, few, many, or a class for an expanded clone.

TRBD1	TRBV28	TRBJ2-7	.	CASREYGTGTDEQYF	TGTGCCAGCAGGGAGTACGGGACAGGGACCGACGAGCAGTACTTC
.	TRBV2	TRBJ2-6	.	CASSEGNRLGSGANVLTF	TGTGCCAGCAGTGAAGGTAACAGGTTGGGCTCTGGGGCCAACGTCCTGACTTTC
.	TRBV5-6	TRBJ2-7	.	CASSLTGFYEQYF	TGTGCCAGCAGCTTGACAGGGTTTTACGAGCAGTACTTC
TRBD1	TRBV28	TRBJ1-5	few	CASSLDQGAGQPQHF	TGTGCCAGCAGCCTCGATCAGGGGGCCGGTCAGCCCCAGCATTTT
.	TRBV5-1	TRBJ1-3	.	CASSLGPRRSGNTIYF	TGCGCCAGCAGCTTGGGTCCCAGGCGCTCTGGAAACACCATATATTTT
.	TRBV7-9	TRBJ2-3	few	CASSSGLDTQYF	TGTGCCAGCAGCTCCGGACTGGATACGCAGTATTTT
TRBD1	TRBV10-3	TRBJ2-7	.	CATTPGQTRYEQYF	TGTGCCACCACACCGGGACAGACCCGCTACGAGCAGTACTTC
.	TRBV7-2	TRBJ2-3	.	CASSWGQSSVDTQYF	TGTGCCAGCAGCTGGGGCCAGTCCAGCGTAGATACGCAGTATTTT
TRBD1	TRBV15	TRBJ1-2	.	CATSSPNRGYGYTF	TGTGCCACCAGCAGTCCCAACAGGGGCTATGGCTACACCTTC
.	TRBV5-5	TRBJ2-3	few	CASSPRQVNTDTQYF	TGTGCCAGCAGCCCCAGACAGGTAAACACAGATACGCAGTATTTT
.	TRBV9	TRBJ2-1	.	CASSQAGSSYNEQFF	TGTGCCAGCAGCCAGGCAGGGAGCTCCTACAATGAGCAGTTCTTC
.	TRBV9	TRBJ2-3	.	CASSVAMRHGDTQYF	TGTGCCAGCAGCGTAGCGATGAGGCATGGAGATACGCAGTATTTT
.	TRBV7-9	TRBJ2-1	once	CASSHKQVYNEQFF	TGTGCCAGCAGCCACAAACAGGTCTACAATGAGCAGTTCTTC
TRBD1	TRBV4-2	TRBJ1-5	.	CASSQETTGGNQPQHF	TGTGCCAGCAGCCAAGAAACGACAGGGGGCAATCAGCCCCAGCATTTT
TRBD1	TRBV6-6	TRBJ2-1	.	CASRHRDRDFYNEQFF	TGTGCCAGCAGACATCGGGACAGGGATTTTTACAATGAGCAGTTCTTC
TRBD1	TRBV5-1	TRBJ2-3	.	CASSRQGGLTDTQYF	TGCGCCAGCAGCCGACAGGGGGGTTTAACAGATACGCAGTATTTT
.	TRBV5-6	TRBJ1-1	.	CASSGEYNTEAFF	TGTGCCAGCAGCGGAGAATACAACACTGAAGCTTTCTTT
TRBD2	TRBV7-9	TRBJ2-2	.	CASRRLAGGNTGELFF	TGTGCCAGCAGGCGACTAGCGGGGGGGAACACCGGGGAGCTGTTTTTT
.	TRBV6-1	TRBJ1-2	.	CASSEATLRVIYGYTF	TGTGCCAGCAGTGAAGCTACTTTACGGGTAATCTATGGCTACACCTTC
.	TRBV5-8	TRBJ1-2	.	CASSLEYTGYGYTF	TGTGCCAGCAGCTTGGAATATACGGGTTATGGCTACACCTTC
TRBD1	TRBV7-9	TRBJ1-1	.	CAGGQGAKNTEAFF	TGTGCCGGTGGACAGGGGGCGAAGAACACTGAAGCTTTCTTT
.	TRBV28	TRBJ2-5	.	CASSGPLANSQETQYF	TGTGCCAGCAGTGGGCCTCTAGCTAACAGCCAAGAGACCCAGTACTTC
.	TRBV10-3	TRBJ2-1	.	CAISETWDEQFF	TGTGCCATCAGTGAGACTTGGGATGAGCAGTTCTTC
TRBD1	TRBV7-8	TRBJ2-3	.	CASSLEGAAGTDTQYF	TGTGCCAGCAGCTTAGAGGGGGCGGCTGGCACAGATACGCAGTATTTT
.	TRBV19	TRBJ1-2	.	CASSISAANYGYTF	TGTGCCAGTAGTATCTCGGCGGCTAACTATGGCTACACCTTC
.	TRBV25-1	TRBJ1-5	.	CASSELDRNQPQHF	TGTGCCAGCAGTGAACTGGACAGAAATCAGCCCCAGCATTTT
.	TRBV7-2	TRBJ1-4	few	CASSLRGITNEKLFF	TGTGCCAGCAGCTTAAGGGGGATAACTAATGAAAAACTGTTTTTT
TRBD1	TRBV9	TRBJ1-4	.	CASSVGQGLRDEKLFF	TGTGCCAGCAGCGTGGGACAGGGCCTAAGGGACGAAAAACTGTTTTTT
TRBD2	TRBV9	TRBJ2-1	.	CASSESGGRHNEQFF	TGTGCCAGCAGCGAGAGCGGGGGGCGCCACAATGAGCAGTTCTTC
TRBD1	TRBV28	TRBJ1-4	.	CASSAGQATNEKLFF	TGTGCCAGCAGTGCCGGACAGGCAACTAATGAAAAACTGTTTTTT
TRBD1	TRBV5-1	TRBJ1-2	.	CASTNGQGYGYGYTF	TGCGCCAGCACCAATGGACAGGGCTATGGCTATGGCTACACCTTC
TRBD2	TRBV14	TRBJ2-5	.	CASSRWGLAGAEETQYF	TGTGCCAGCAGCCGATGGGGACTAGCGGGAGCCGAGGAGACCCAGTACTTC
.	TRBV28	TRBJ2-3	.	CASSPVTTDTQYF	TGTGCCAGCAGTCCAGTGACCACAGATACGCAGTATTTT
.	TRBV4-3	TRBJ2-3	.	CASSPFWFFTKKVGTDTQYF	TGCGCCAGCAGCCCCTTCTGGTTCTTCACAAAGAAGGTTGGCACAGATACGCAGTATTTT
.	TRBV6-5	TRBJ2-7	few	CASSPEYGSSYEQYF	TGTGCCAGCAGCCCCGAGTATGGGAGCTCCTACGAGCAGTACTTC
TRBD1	TRBV7-9	TRBJ2-7	once	CASSLSGTGKSYEQYF	TGTGCCAGCAGCTTATCAGGGACAGGGAAGTCCTACGAGCAGTACTTC
.	TRBV11-2	TRBJ2-5	.	CASSLSLGRSQETQYF	TGTGCCAGCAGCTTATCGTTGGGACGAAGCCAAGAGACCCAGTACTTC
.	TRBV6-5	TRBJ1-4	.	CASSTTVAWGEKLFF	TGTGCCAGCAGTACTACAGTGGCCTGGGGGGAAAAACTGTTTTTT
TRBD2	TRBV5-1	TRBJ2-5	.	CASSLGRSSGSTGAQYF	TGCGCCAGCAGCTTGGGTCGCTCTAGCGGGAGCACCGGGGCCCAGTACTTC